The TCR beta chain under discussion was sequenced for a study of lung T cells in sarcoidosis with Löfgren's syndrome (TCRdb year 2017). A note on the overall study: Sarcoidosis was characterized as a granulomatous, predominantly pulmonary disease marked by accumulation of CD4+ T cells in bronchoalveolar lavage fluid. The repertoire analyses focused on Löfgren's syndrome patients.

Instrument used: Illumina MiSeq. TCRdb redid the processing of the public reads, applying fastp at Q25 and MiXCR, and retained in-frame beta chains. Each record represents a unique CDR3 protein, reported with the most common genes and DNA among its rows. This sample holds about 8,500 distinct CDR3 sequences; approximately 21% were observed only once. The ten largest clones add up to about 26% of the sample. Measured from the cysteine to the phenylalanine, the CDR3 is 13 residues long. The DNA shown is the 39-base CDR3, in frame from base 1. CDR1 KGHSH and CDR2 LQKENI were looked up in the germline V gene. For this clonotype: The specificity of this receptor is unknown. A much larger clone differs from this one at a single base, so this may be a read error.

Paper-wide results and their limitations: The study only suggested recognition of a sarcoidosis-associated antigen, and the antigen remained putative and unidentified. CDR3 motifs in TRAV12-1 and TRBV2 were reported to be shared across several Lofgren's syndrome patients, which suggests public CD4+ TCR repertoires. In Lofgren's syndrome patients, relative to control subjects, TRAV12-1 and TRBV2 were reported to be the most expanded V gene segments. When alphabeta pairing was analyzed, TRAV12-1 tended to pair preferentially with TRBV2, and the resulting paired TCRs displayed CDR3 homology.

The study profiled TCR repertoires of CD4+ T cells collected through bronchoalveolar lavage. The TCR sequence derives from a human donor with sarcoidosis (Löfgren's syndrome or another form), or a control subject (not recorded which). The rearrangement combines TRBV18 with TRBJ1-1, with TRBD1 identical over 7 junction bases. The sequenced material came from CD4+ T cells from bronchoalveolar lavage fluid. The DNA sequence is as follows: TGTGCCAGCTCACCACGAGGGGGCTTGGAAGCTTCCTTT. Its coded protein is CASSPRGGLEASF.